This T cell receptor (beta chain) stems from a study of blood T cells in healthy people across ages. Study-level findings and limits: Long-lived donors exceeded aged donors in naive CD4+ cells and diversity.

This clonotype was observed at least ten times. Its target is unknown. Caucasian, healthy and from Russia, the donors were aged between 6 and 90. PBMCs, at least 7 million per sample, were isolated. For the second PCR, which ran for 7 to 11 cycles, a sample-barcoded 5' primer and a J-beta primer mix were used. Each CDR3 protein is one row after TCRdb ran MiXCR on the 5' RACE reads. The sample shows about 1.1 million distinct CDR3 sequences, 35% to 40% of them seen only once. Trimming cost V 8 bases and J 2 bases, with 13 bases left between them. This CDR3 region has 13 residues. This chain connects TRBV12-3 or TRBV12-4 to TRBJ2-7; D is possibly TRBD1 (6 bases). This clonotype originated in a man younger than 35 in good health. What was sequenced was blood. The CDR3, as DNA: TGTGCCAGCCGATCGACAGGAACCTACGAGCAGTACTTC. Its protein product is CASRSTGTYEQYF.